This T cell receptor beta chain comes out of a study of tumor-infiltrating lymphocytes in primary liver carcinoma. Across the whole study: Patients were both men and women, whose ages ran from 30 to 69 years. Notes on the study in general: Tumors and blood were compared for top-250-clone fraction, and tumors had the significantly higher value (p = 0.039).

They got blood RNA out of unsorted whole blood and also pulled out germline DNA. Roughly 3.9 milliliters of peripheral blood were drawn preoperatively. Trimming took 8 bases from V and 3 from J; bases not matched to a gene: 3. Germline-derived CDR1 and CDR2 are MNHNY and SVGAGI (reference sequence). The CDR3 runs 13 residues. TCR beta cDNA was prepared out of roughly 0.45 ug total RNA by means of a constant-region primer. Library construction for TCR beta comprised three nested multiplex PCR rounds performed with slightly modified ARM-PCR. Both of the initial two PCR rounds ran for around 9 cycles and employed TRBV1-TRBV30 forward primers alongside a C-beta reverse primer. TCRdb reprocessed the multiplex PCR reads via MiXCR and lists one record per CDR3 protein. This sample has approximately 310,000 distinct CDR3 sequences, with around three fifths found just once. On this clonotype itself: Its target is not known.

The clonotype comes from a man aged 40-49 years with primary liver carcinoma and hepatitis B virus infection. The chain links TRBV6-6 to TRBJ1-4, with TRBD1 matching over 7 bases. Input material: peripheral blood. The CDR3 reads CASSGTANEKLFF. CDR3 DNA sequence: TGTGCCAGCTCCGGGACAGCTAATGAAAAACTGTTTTTT.